The 8 T cell receptor beta chains in this list originate from one sample, sequenced in a study of shared clonotypes between healthy human individuals. Sequenced by immunoSEQ multiplex PCR; TCRdb stores in-frame clones only, minus some. The profile shows around 990,000 clones, 70% to 80% of them singletons. Sequenced: memory CD4+ T cells from PBMCs. Documented subset: CD45RA-negative fraction. The receptor source for this set is a man in his late teens or twenties in good health. Some clones in this sample may be carry-over from other donors' samples.

The genes are TRBV28 and TRBJ1-2; D may be TRBD1 (5 bases). The length of the CDR3 is 16 residues. Germline values: CDR1 MDHEN, CDR2 SYDVKM. Trimming pared 5 bases from V and 4 bases from J, leaving 20 bases between. The CDR3 nucleotides are TGTGCCAGCAGTCCCCCGGACACCTCTTCGGGCTATGGCTACACCTTC. As protein: CASSPPDTSSGYGYTF.

This clone came up once. Different DNA sequences within this sample yield the same CDR3. The chain is built from TRBV20-1 and TRBJ1-2, with D hard to call. The CDR3 extends over 11 amino acids. Germline V lookup: CDR1 DFQATT, CDR2 SNEGSKA (reference sequence). V was clipped by 6 bases and J by 0 bases, with 5 bases between them. In DNA, the CDR3 is TGCAGTGCGAGCCCTAACTATGGCTACACCTTC. Residues: CSASPNYGYTF.

The V call is TRBV5-1, the J call TRBJ1-2; tentative D call: TRBD1 (6 bases). V was trimmed by 4 bases and J by 3 bases, leaving 10 bases between them. The CDR3 contains 13 residues. The germline V gene encodes CDR1 SGHRS and CDR2 YFSETQ. Here the CDR3 reads CASSPDSYYGYTF. The CDR3 DNA reads as TGCGCCAGCAGCCCGGACAGTTACTATGGCTACACCTTC.

This chain connects TRBV6-6 to TRBJ2-1; TRBD2 aligns across 7 bases. This CDR3 contains 15 residues. Germline values: CDR1 MNHNY, CDR2 SVGAGI (reference sequence). V dropped 7 bases and J dropped 0; count of bases not matched to a gene: 6. The CDR3 DNA reads TGTGCCAGCAAACTGGGGGGGAGCTCCTACAATGAGCAGTTCTTC. The encoded protein is CASKLGGSSYNEQFF.

The chain is built from TRBV28 and TRBJ2-7; D could derive from TRBD1 or TRBD2 (7 bases each). V was trimmed by 11 bases and J by 6 bases, leaving 20 bases between them. The germline gives CDR1 MDHEN, CDR2 SYDVKM. The CDR3 totals 13 residues. CDR3: CAGGGTATTEQYF. The CDR3 coding sequence is TGTGCCGGGGGGGGGACAGCCACCACCGAGCAGTACTTC.

The chain joins TRBV2 to TRBJ2-2; perhaps D is TRBD1 or TRBD2 (5 bases each). CDR3 length equals 17 residues. The V end lost 7 bases, the J end lost 3 bases, and 21 bases lay between the germline ends. Per germline, CDR1 SNHLY and CDR2 FYNNEI. The CDR3 DNA sequence: TGTGCCAGCACCCCCCGGGACCCACGCATCGACACCGGGGAGCTGTTTTTT. It translates to CASTPRDPRIDTGELFF. The full variable domain, in which reference TRBV2 and TRBJ2-2 provide the parts outside the CDR3, is EPEVTQTPSHQVTQMGQEVILRCVPISNHLYFYWYRQILGQKVEFLVSFYNNEISEKSEIFDDQFSVERPDGSNFTLKIRSTKLEDSAMYFCASTPRDPRIDTGELFFGEGSRLTVL.

This clone was observed a handful of times. The chain uses TRBV25-1 and TRBJ2-1, with D perhaps TRBD1 (6 bases). Trimming pared 8 bases from V and 0 bases from J, leaving 23 bases between. Looked up from germline, CDR1 is MGHDK and CDR2 is SYGVNS. This CDR3 region has 18 residues. This chain's CDR3 is CASGPAPGDPLSYNEQFF. The CDR3 DNA sequence: TGTGCCAGCGGACCTGCCCCAGGGGACCCCCTCTCCTACAATGAGCAGTTCTTC.

The chain uses TRBV15 and TRBJ1-2; weak D call: TRBD1 (6 bases). This CDR3 contains 14 residues. Germline V gene lookup returns CDR1 LNHNV and CDR2 YYDKDF (reference sequence). Deletions cut 0 bases from V and 8 bases from J, with 13 bases between. The CDR3 sequence is CATSREGRGAGYTF. CDR3 in DNA: TGTGCCACCAGCAGAGAGGGCAGGGGAGCCGGCTACACCTTC.